The 30 T cell receptor beta chains reported below all come from one sample, sequenced in a study of blood T cell repertoires in COVID-19 (TCRdb year 2020). Receptor amplification or capture employed the immunoSEQ multiplex PCR assay. The immuneACCESS repertoire file appears here via TCRdb, limited to in-frame rearrangements. These files lack a portion of the clones; in checked studies, under half of the deficit traces to unresolved V genes, and the cause of the others is not known. Within this sample are about 300,000 clones, with more than 80% of them counted one time only. Under 8% of the sample is in the top ten clones. Sequencing input: peripheral blood. The receptors here all came from a man aged 18 to 29 who had recovered from COVID-19.

The CDR3 loop reads CASSPTPVAYNEQFF. DNA of the CDR3: TGTGCCAGCAGCCCAACCCCAGTGGCCTACAATGAGCAGTTCTTC. The chain recombines TRBV7-3 with TRBJ2-1; D gene unclear. The CDR3 spans 15 residues. Trimming took off 5 bases at V and 2 bases at J, with 13 bases between the two ends. Germline assignment: CDR1 SGHTA and CDR2 FQGTGA. Full variable domain (remainder filled in from reference TRBV7-3 and TRBJ2-1): GAGVSQTPSNKVTEKGKYVELRCDPISGHTALYWYRQSLGQGPEFLIYFQGTGAADDSGLPNDRFFAVRPEGSVSTLKIQRTERGDSAVYLCASSPTPVAYNEQFFGPGTRLTVL.

The gene calls are TRBV6-2 or TRBV6-3 and TRBJ1-4; D might be TRBD1 (5 bases). CDR3 length: 15 amino acids. V lost 6 bases and J lost 0, with 11 bases in between. Germline V gene sequence: CDR1 MNHEY, CDR2 SVGEGT. This chain's CDR3 is CASSGHWTTNEKLFF. The CDR3 DNA reads TGTGCCAGCAGCGGACACTGGACAACTAATGAAAAACTGTTTTTT.

The chain combines TRBV6-2 or TRBV6-3 with TRBJ1-5; a weak D match, TRBD1 (6 bases). Germline V lookup: CDR1 MNHEY, CDR2 SVGEGT. Trimming removed 5 bases from V and 3 bases from J, with 11 bases in between. There are 14 residues in the CDR3. The CDR3 protein is CASSKGENNQPQHF. In DNA, the CDR3 is TGTGCCAGCAGTAAGGGGGAAAACAATCAGCCCCAGCATTTT.

This clone was counted a few times. The CDR3 DNA follows: TGTGCCAGCTCACCTCTAGGCGGGACTCACACCGGGGAGCTGTTTTTT. Protein product: CASSPLGGTHTGELFF. V usage is TRBV18 and J usage is TRBJ2-2, with D possibly matching TRBD2 (6 bases). Germline values: CDR1 KGHSH, CDR2 LQKENI. The CDR3 consists of 16 residues. V lost 3 bases and J 3 bases, leaving 14 bases between the germline ends.

This sequence joins TRBV5-4 and TRBJ1-1; the match to TRBD1 covers 9 bases. J lost 5 bases, V lost 3 bases, and 5 bases had no gene match. CDR1 SGHNT and CDR2 YYREEE come from the germline V gene (reference sequence). This CDR3 region has 14 residues. The CDR3, as DNA: TGTGCCAGCAGCTATACGGGACAGGGTACTGAAGCTTTCTTT. Amino acids: CASSYTGQGTEAFF.

This chain links TRBV9 with TRBJ2-3, with a weak D call TRBD1 (6 bases). The germline V gene encodes CDR1 SGDLS and CDR2 YYNGEE. Trimming shortened V by 4 bases and J by 2 bases, and 17 bases separated the two germline ends. The CDR3 extends over 16 amino acids. CDR3 loop: CASSPRMGQITDTQYF. The CDR3 nucleotides are TGTGCCAGCAGCCCTCGGATGGGACAAATCACAGATACGCAGTATTTT.

The chain employs TRBV6-5 and TRBJ1-2; no reliable D call. Germline V gene sequence: CDR1 MNHEY, CDR2 SVGAGI. Trimming stripped 4 bases from V and 6 bases from J, with 12 bases between. CDR3 size: 13 residues. In DNA form, the CDR3 reads TGTGCCAGCAGTTTAGGAGGTGGGGATGGCTACACCTTC. The encoded protein is CASSLGGGDGYTF.

The chain combines TRBV12-3 or TRBV12-4 with TRBJ1-2; D not resolved. This CDR3 spans 11 amino acids. Trimming stripped 3 bases from V and 8 bases from J, with 7 bases between. For the CDR3, the DNA is TGTGCCAGCAGTTTGACTCACGGCTACACCTTC. Protein product: CASSLTHGYTF.

The chain employs TRBV6-5 and TRBJ1-1; D not certain. Trimming left V 6 bases short and J 0 bases short, with 11 bases between. Germline V gene data show CDR1 as MNHEY and CDR2 as SVGAGI. The CDR3 has 14 amino acids. In nucleotides, the CDR3 is TGTGCCAGCAGCCGAACAAGTGTGAACACTGAAGCTTTCTTT. It encodes CASSRTSVNTEAFF.

The J gene is TRBJ2-7, the V gene TRBV6-5; D might be TRBD1 (8 bases). This CDR3 comprises 15 residues. V was shortened by 4 bases and J by 4 bases, with 17 bases between the two germline ends. Germline loops: CDR1 MNHEY, CDR2 SVGAGI. The DNA of the CDR3 is TGTGCCAGCAGTTTCCCACAGGGGGGGAGATACGAGCAGTACTTC. Translating gives CASSFPQGGRYEQYF.

This clone was recorded a few times. The chain employs TRBV6-6 and TRBJ1-1; D is possibly TRBD1 (6 bases). CDR1 is MNHNY, CDR2 SVGAGI, per germline (reference sequence). The CDR3 is 12 amino acids. V lost 6 bases, J lost 7 bases, and 12 bases lay in between. CDR3: CASRIGQIEAFF. The CDR3 nucleotides read TGTGCCAGCAGGATAGGACAGATTGAAGCTTTCTTT.

The CDR3 reads CASSPPRLAGYNEQFF. The CDR3 DNA is TGTGCCAGCTCACCACCTCGACTAGCGGGGTACAATGAGCAGTTCTTC. The chain recombines TRBV18 with TRBJ2-1; 11 bases agree with TRBD2. The CDR3 is 16 amino acids. V gave up 0 bases and J gave up 4 bases; unmatched junction bases: 2. Germline-derived CDR1 and CDR2 are KGHSH and LQKENI. Complete variable domain (other parts from reference TRBV18 and TRBJ2-1): NAGVMQNPRHLVRRRGQEARLRCSPMKGHSHVYWYRQLPEEGLKFMVYLQKENIIDESGMPKERFSAEFPKEGPSILRIQQVVRGDSAAYFCASSPPRLAGYNEQFFGPGTRLTVL.

This chain links TRBV2 with TRBJ1-2; the D is unclear. V was shortened by 3 bases and J by 4 bases, with 6 bases between the two germline ends. This CDR3 comprises 12 residues. CDR1 and CDR2 (germline): SNHLY, FYNNEI. This CDR3 is CASSDPFYGYTF. The CDR3 coding sequence is TGTGCCAGCAGTGACCCCTTCTATGGCTACACCTTC.

V and J are TRBV4-3 and TRBJ1-1, with 8 bases fitting TRBD1. Per the germline V gene, CDR1 is LGHNA and CDR2 is YSLEER. J lost 7 bases, V lost 4 bases, and 5 bases had no gene match. CDR3 length: 13 residues. The CDR3 protein is CASSPDRGYEAFF. The CDR3 region has the DNA TGCGCCAGCAGCCCCGACAGGGGTTATGAAGCTTTCTTT.

The chain is built from TRBV27 and TRBJ2-7, with D unclear. The V end lost 1 base, the J end lost 4 bases, and 8 bases lay between the germline ends. The CDR3 covers 13 residues. Germline V CDR1 and CDR2: MNHEY, SMNVEV (reference sequence). CDR3 sequence: CASSLYDTYEQYF. CDR3 bases: TGTGCCAGCAGTTTATACGACACTTACGAGCAGTACTTC.

This clone has just one count. This chain connects TRBV6-1 to TRBJ2-1; 7 nucleotides agree with TRBD2. Per the germline V gene, CDR1 is MNHNS and CDR2 is SASEGT. The CDR3 contains 17 residues. The V and J ends lost 2 bases and 0 bases, in that order; junction bases with no gene match: 7. The CDR3 reads CASSESLAASSYNEQFF. The CDR3 DNA follows: TGTGCCAGCAGTGAATCTCTAGCGGCCAGCTCCTACAATGAGCAGTTCTTC.

This chain links TRBV30 with TRBJ1-1; 8 bases align to TRBD1. The CDR3 is 15 residues long. CDR1 GTSNPN and CDR2 SVGIG come from the germline V gene (reference sequence). With V trimmed by 0 bases and J by 1 base, 4 bases remained unmatched. CDR3 residues: CAWSVQGTGNTEAFF. CDR3 bases: TGTGCCTGGAGTGTACAAGGGACAGGGAACACTGAAGCTTTCTTT. The variable domain in full, with the rest retrieved from reference TRBV30 and TRBJ1-1, is SQTIHQWPATLVQPVGSPLSLECTVEGTSNPNLYWYRQAAGRGLQLLFYSVGIGQISSEVPQNLSASRPQDRQFILSSKKLLLSDSGFYLCAWSVQGTGNTEAFFGQGTRLTVV.

The chain is built from TRBV7-2 and TRBJ2-3, with D hard to call. The germline V gene has CDR1 SGHTA and CDR2 FQGNSA. The length of the CDR3 is 13 residues. V lost 6 bases and J lost 3, with 10 bases in between. The CDR3 region is CASSSTATDTQYF. CDR3 sequence (DNA): TGTGCCAGCAGTTCAACAGCTACAGATACGCAGTATTTT. Using reference TRBV7-2 and TRBJ2-3 for the parts outside the CDR3, the full variable domain is GAGVSQSPSNKVTEKGKDVELRCDPISGHTALYWYRQSLGQGLEFLIYFQGNSAPDKSGLPSDRFSAERTGGSVSTLTIQRTQQEDSAVYLCASSSTATDTQYFGPGTRLTVL.

This chain uses TRBV12-3 or TRBV12-4 with TRBJ2-3, with D possibly TRBD1 on 6 matching bases. Trimming left V 6 bases short and J 3 bases short, with 10 bases between. The CDR3 runs to 13 residues. The CDR3: CASSPTGTDTQYF. The CDR3 DNA is TGTGCCAGCAGCCCAACAGGGACAGATACGCAGTATTTT.

The gene calls are TRBV6-2 or TRBV6-3 and TRBJ2-7, with 8 bases aligning to TRBD1. V gave up 2 bases and J gave up 5 bases; unmatched junction bases: 14. CDR3 length: 17 residues. The V gene's germline CDR1 is MNHEY and CDR2 SVGEGT. The CDR3 DNA reads TGTGCCAGCAGTTACCTCCTCGGACAGGGTCCCTTAGACGAGCAGTACTTC. Its protein is CASSYLLGQGPLDEQYF.

This chain links TRBV28 with TRBJ1-5; 12 nucleotides line up with TRBD1. The germline CDR1 and CDR2 sequences are MDHEN and SYDVKM. There are 17 residues in the CDR3. V lost 3 bases, J lost 2 bases, and 5 bases stayed unmatched. CDR3 in amino acids: CASSLGTGGAGNQPQHF. The CDR3, as DNA: TGTGCCAGCAGTTTGGGGACAGGGGGCGCCGGCAATCAGCCCCAGCATTTT.

The chain employs TRBV7-2 and TRBJ2-7, with D maybe TRBD1 (6 bases). The CDR3 has 14 residues. Trimming cost V 5 bases and J 6 bases, with 17 bases left between them. Looked up from germline, CDR1 is SGHTA and CDR2 is FQGNSA. CDR3 residues: CASSPQQGAGEQYF. The CDR3, as DNA: TGTGCCAGCAGCCCCCAACAGGGTGCGGGCGAGCAGTACTTC.

J is TRBJ1-5 and V is TRBV28; 9 bases map to TRBD1. Germline CDR1 MDHEN, CDR2 SYDVKM. The V and J ends lost 3 bases and 1 base, in that order; junction bases with no gene match: 4. CDR3 length: 16 residues. The CDR3 region has the DNA TGTGCCAGCAGTTTCCCGACAGGGGGAAGCAATCAGCCCCAGCATTTT. The encoded protein is CASSFPTGGSNQPQHF.

The chain joins TRBV9 to TRBJ1-3; D possibly corresponds to TRBD1 (6 bases). V was clipped by 4 bases and J by 6 bases, with 20 bases between them. This CDR3 comprises 16 residues. CDR1 is SGDLS and CDR2 is YYNGEE in the germline V gene. The CDR3 DNA reads TGTGCCAGCAGCCGGGGGAGGGGGACCCCCGAAAACACCATATATTTT. This encodes CASSRGRGTPENTIYF.

This clone has just a few counts. This same CDR3 is encoded by further DNA sequences in the sample. The rearrangement uses TRBV18 and TRBJ1-1; no clear D gene. The germline gives CDR1 KGHSH, CDR2 LQKENI. V gave up 3 bases and J gave up 4 bases, with 9 bases separating them. The CDR3 extends over 13 amino acids. CDR3: CASSPPGSTEAFF. In nucleotides, the CDR3 is TGTGCCAGCTCACCCCCGGGGAGCACTGAAGCTTTCTTT.

This clone was recorded a few times. The chain links TRBV4-1 to TRBJ1-3; D unclear. The CDR3 has 13 residues. V gave up 2 bases and J gave up 9 bases, with 11 bases separating them. Germline-derived CDR1 and CDR2 are MGHRA and YSYEKL. The CDR3 loop reads CASSQTRVGTIYF. The CDR3 nucleotides are TGCGCCAGCAGCCAAACCCGGGTCGGCACCATATATTTT.

Only a few counts were recorded for this clone. V and J are TRBV29-1 and TRBJ1-2; tentatively, D is TRBD1 (5 bases). The V end lost 7 bases, the J end lost 4 bases, and 16 bases lay between the germline ends. CDR3 size: 13 residues. In germline, CDR1 is SQVTM, CDR2 ANQGSEA. CDR3: CSAAQGLGYGYTF. CDR3 coding DNA: TGCAGCGCCGCGCAGGGTTTGGGCTATGGCTACACCTTC.

This clone appeared a few times. The chain links TRBV7-3 to TRBJ2-3, with D perhaps matching TRBD2 (6 bases). V was cut by 2 bases and J by 0 bases, with 9 bases left in between. The CDR3 has 15 residues. The germline V gene encodes CDR1 SGHTA and CDR2 FQGTGA. CDR3 amino acids: CASSLLATSTDTQYF. As DNA, the CDR3 is TGTGCCAGCAGCTTACTAGCGACTAGCACAGATACGCAGTATTTT.

Here the CDR3 reads CASNGTPENEKLFF. The CDR3, as DNA: TGTGCCAGCAACGGGACTCCTGAGAATGAAAAACTGTTTTTT. The chain couples TRBV6-5 to TRBJ1-4; D is perhaps TRBD1 (5 bases). Trimming removed 7 bases at V and 5 bases at J, with 14 bases between. The CDR3 length is 14 residues. Germline values: CDR1 MNHEY, CDR2 SVGAGI.

This chain joins TRBV3-1 (or the pseudogene TRBV3-2) and TRBJ2-3; 13 nucleotides line up with TRBD2. The length of the CDR3 is 15 residues. V was clipped by 5 bases and J by 4 bases; unmatched bases: 3. The germline CDR1 and CDR2 sequences are LGHDT and YNNKEL (reference sequence). The DNA of the CDR3 is TGTGCCAGCAGCTCACTAGCGGGAGGGCCAGATACGCAGTATTTT. This gives the protein CASSSLAGGPDTQYF.